This T cell receptor (beta chain) originates from a study of identical twins. A word on this clonotype: What it binds is not known.

Study-wide results and limits: Not following the same donors, the study drew its conclusions from cross-sectional statistical analysis. Out-of-frame TCR alpha sharing in monozygotic twins exceeded recombination model predictions.

One entry per CDR3 protein results from TCRdb running MiXCR on the 5' RACE reads. The sample carries some 1,700,000 distinct CDR3 sequences, about 32% recorded once. Germline values: CDR1 MGHDK, CDR2 SYGVNS. This CDR3 comprises 13 residues. V lost 2 bases and J lost 11, with 15 bases in between. The chain carries TRBV25-1 and TRBJ2-5, with D maybe TRBD1 (5 bases). This sequence originates from a newborn girl in good health. The sample consisted of cord blood. CDR3 residues: CASSEERGNEQYF. CDR3 bases: TGTGCCAGCAGTGAAGAAAGGGGCAATGAGCAGTACTTC.